This is a list of T cell receptor beta chains from one sample in a study of cytomegalovirus exposure and HLA in healthy donors. The assay was immunoSEQ multiplex PCR, and TCRdb's table has in-frame clones only and misses some. This sample has under 300,000 clones, with 65% to 90% found just once. The sample was PBMCs. These receptors all stem from a woman aged 18 to 35 in good health and CMV-seronegative. The CDR3 runs from the conserved cysteine through the conserved F or W. The D gene is left open where the match is weak.

>TRBV7-6|TRBD1
CASSLLDRVIQETQYF
>TRBV5-1|.
CASGRAGVGTNEKLFF
>TRBV7-2|TRBD2
CASSPAGGGGRGEQYF
>TRBV30|.
CAWSARTAGLGKLFF
>TRBV2|.
CASSPLAREGYTF
>TRBV19|TRBD1
CASKRGPNTEAFF
>TRBV5-1|TRBD1
CASSFRDRGASGYTF
>TRBV7-6|.
CASSQRDYAEAFF
>TRBV11-2|TRBD1
CASSLVRRGPFGYTF
>TRBV4-1|.
CASSQVDYGYTF
>TRBV20-1|.
CSARVNNEQFF
>TRBV5-1|TRBD1
CASSPGPGQDTEAFF
>TRBV29-1|.
CSVEASNQGSSEQYF
>TRBV4-2|TRBD2
CASSPAGGIQYF
>TRBV12-5|.
CASGSPDRNTEAFF
>TRBV5-1|TRBD1
CASSQQGDTDTQYF
>TRBV5-4|TRBD1
CASSLVRGHGEQYF
>TRBV28|TRBD2
CASRNSGAAYEQYF
>TRBV6-5|.
CASSSGDYNEQFF
>TRBV9|TRBD2
CASSVTSGNQETQYF
>TRBV2|TRBD1
CASSESGDRANTGELFF
>TRBV6-1|TRBD1
CATQGANYNEQFF
>TRBV19|.
CATTDRHEAFF
>TRBV19|TRBD1
CASGQGVEGEETQYF
>TRBV6-1|.
CASSWDGETNEKLFF
>TRBV5-4|.
CASSLGQANTEAFF
>TRBV5-8|.
CASSSGTSTDSNQPQHF
>TRBV5-6|.
CASSLTQNTQYF
>TRBV6-1|.
CASSEEAGDPYNEQFF
>TRBV15|TRBD2
CATSASGTGRDTQYF
>TRBV7-9|.
CASSLGQEPNQPQHF
>TRBV18|TRBD1
CASSPMTGGDEQFF
>TRBV7-8|.
CASSSTGGVLGDTQYF
>TRBV10-2|.
CASSESGGLQETQYF
>TRBV7-3|TRBD2
CASSGGTNTDTQYF
>TRBV6-1|TRBD2
CASSENPGLEQNIQYF
>TRBV5-6|.
CASSFPDTQETQYF
>TRBV5-1|.
CASRDYDRETQYF
>TRBV11-2|.
CASSLDLFIGVNTEAFF
>TRBV5-1|TRBD1
CASSLVGTGNTEAFF